A single sample is the source of the 9 T cell receptor beta chains below, sequenced in a study of blood T cell repertoires in COVID-19 (dated by TCRdb to between 2020 and 2021). The library was generated by the immunoSEQ multiplex PCR assay. Imported from immuneACCESS, the table was reduced by TCRdb to in-frame sequences with V and J called. These copies leave out some clones; in studies compared against another copy, an unresolved V gene accounts for under half, and the cause of the remainder is not known. This sample has 150,000 to 200,000 clones in its table, and 70% to 90% of those were observed once. The ten largest clonotypes hold roughly 3.5% of the sample. Sequencing input: peripheral blood. These receptors came from a man aged 55 to 70 with acute or convalescent COVID-19.

The chain links TRBV5-1 to TRBJ2-3; tentatively, D is TRBD1 (6 bases). The CDR3 spans 13 residues. The V end was cut by 2 bases, the J end by 3 bases, with 7 bases between. Germline values: CDR1 SGHRS, CDR2 YFSETQ. CDR3 coding DNA: TGCGCCAGCAGCTTTCAGGGGACAGATACGCAGTATTTT. It specifies CASSFQGTDTQYF.

The chain links TRBV7-2 to TRBJ1-1, with D possibly being TRBD1 (6 bases). The V end lost 3 bases, the J end lost 4 bases, and 21 bases lay between the germline ends. The CDR3 runs 17 residues. Germline loops: CDR1 SGHTA, CDR2 FQGNSA. Here the CDR3 DNA reads TGTGCCAGCAGCTTGACGCCAGCTACAGGGAGAGGCACTGAAGCTTTCTTT. This gives the protein CASSLTPATGRGTEAFF.

The chain is built from TRBV7-2 and TRBJ2-5; 16 bases map to TRBD2. The CDR3 contains 16 residues. Germline loops: CDR1 SGHTA, CDR2 FQGNSA. V trimming: 3 bases; J trimming: 4 bases; junction bases outside the gene matches: 2. DNA of the CDR3: TGTGCCAGCAGCTTTGGGACTAGCGGGAGGGGAGAGACCCAGTACTTC. It specifies CASSFGTSGRGETQYF.

V gene TRBV5-4 combines with J gene TRBJ2-3, with 7 bases aligning to TRBD1. The CDR3 is made up of 15 amino acids. The V gene end was trimmed by 2 bases and the J gene end by 1 base; junction bases not matched to a gene: 4. Germline V CDR1 and CDR2: SGHNT, YYREEE (reference sequence). CDR3 residues: CASSLGGAGTDTQYF. For the CDR3, the DNA is TGTGCCAGCAGCTTAGGGGGCGCGGGCACAGATACGCAGTATTTT.

The chain couples TRBV9 to TRBJ1-1; 9 bases map to TRBD1. The CDR3 length is 15 residues. Trimming removed 0 bases from V and 6 bases from J; junction bases left unmatched: 6. Looked up from germline, CDR1 is SGDLS and CDR2 is YYNGEE. CDR3 loop: CASSVAEDRGSEAFF. The CDR3 coding sequence is TGTGCCAGCAGCGTAGCGGAGGACAGGGGTTCTGAAGCTTTCTTT.

The chain is built from TRBV3-1 (or the pseudogene TRBV3-2) and TRBJ2-1, with 8 bases that match TRBD1. The CDR3 totals 15 residues. Unmatched junction bases numbered 9, after V lost 4 bases and J lost 7 bases. Germline V CDR1 and CDR2: LGHDT, YNNKEL (reference sequence). CDR3 in amino acids: CASSPGQGSRNEQFF. The CDR3 DNA follows: TGTGCCAGCAGCCCCGGACAGGGCTCTCGGAATGAGCAGTTCTTC.

J is TRBJ1-3 and V is TRBV7-2; no definite D call. Germline assignment: CDR1 SGHTA and CDR2 FQGNSA. V gave up 5 bases and J gave up 0 bases, with 14 bases separating them. The CDR3 loop spans 16 amino acids. The CDR3 protein is CASSPTGISSGNTIYF. In nucleotides, the CDR3 is TGTGCCAGCAGCCCAACCGGGATCAGCTCTGGAAACACCATATATTTT.

The CDR3 spells CASSFQGGRGVGELFF. CDR3 bases: TGTGCCAGCAGTTTTCAAGGAGGCAGGGGGGTCGGGGAGCTGTTTTTT. The rearrangement uses TRBV28 and TRBJ2-2; TRBD1 is a possible D gene (7 bases). The CDR3 contains 16 residues. CDR1 and CDR2 from the germline V gene are MDHEN and SYDVKM. V was clipped by 3 bases and J by 7 bases, with 18 bases between them. The full variable domain, with the rest looked up from reference TRBV28 and TRBJ2-2, is DVKVTQSSRYLVKRTGEKVFLECVQDMDHENMFWYRQDPGLGLRLIYFSYDVKMKEKGDIPEGYSVSREKKERFSLILESASTNQTSMYLCASSFQGGRGVGELFFGEGSRLTVL.

This clone was recorded once. The rearrangement uses TRBV12-5 and TRBJ2-5; 8 nucleotides agree with TRBD2. CDR3 length: 20 amino acids. With 2 bases clipped from V and 1 base from J, the junction kept 18 bases outside the gene matches. CDR1 is LGHNT, CDR2 FRNRAP, per germline. CDR3 sequence: CASGLTSPPTSDGFQETQYF. As DNA, the CDR3 is TGTGCTAGTGGTTTGACCTCCCCCCCGACTAGCGACGGTTTCCAAGAGACCCAGTACTTC.